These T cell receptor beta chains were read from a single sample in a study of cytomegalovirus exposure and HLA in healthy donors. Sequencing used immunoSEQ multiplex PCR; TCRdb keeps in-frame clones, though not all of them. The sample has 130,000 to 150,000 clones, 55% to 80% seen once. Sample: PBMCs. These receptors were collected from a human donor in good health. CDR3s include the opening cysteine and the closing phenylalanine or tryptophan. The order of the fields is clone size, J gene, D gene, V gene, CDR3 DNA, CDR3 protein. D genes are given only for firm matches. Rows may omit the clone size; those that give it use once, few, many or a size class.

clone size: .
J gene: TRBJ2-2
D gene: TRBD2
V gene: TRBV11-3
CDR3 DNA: TGTGCCAGCAGCTTACGGACTAGCGGGAGATTGATCGGGGAGCTGTTTTTT
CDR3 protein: CASSLRTSGRLIGELFF

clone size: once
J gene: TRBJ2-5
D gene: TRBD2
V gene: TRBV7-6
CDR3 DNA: TGTGCCAGCAGCTTAAGGGCCGGGGGGGTTGGGCAAGAGACCCAGTACTTC
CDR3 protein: CASSLRAGGVGQETQYF

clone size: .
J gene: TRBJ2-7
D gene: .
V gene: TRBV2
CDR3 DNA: TGTGCCAGCACCGGCTACGAGCAGTACTTC
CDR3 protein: CASTGYEQYF

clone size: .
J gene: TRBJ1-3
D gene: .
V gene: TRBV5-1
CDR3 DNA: TGCGCCAGCAGCTTGGTTGGAGATCTCCGTGACTCTGGAAACACCATATATTTT
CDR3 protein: CASSLVGDLRDSGNTIYF

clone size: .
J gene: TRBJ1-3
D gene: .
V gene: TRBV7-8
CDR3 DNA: TGTGCCAGCAGCTTTTCGAACCCCGGGAACACCATATATTTT
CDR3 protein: CASSFSNPGNTIYF

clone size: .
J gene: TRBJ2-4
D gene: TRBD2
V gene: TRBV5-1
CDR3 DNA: TGCGCCAGCAGCTTGGGGGCTAGCGGAGGGGAGATTCAGTACTTC
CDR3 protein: CASSLGASGGEIQYF

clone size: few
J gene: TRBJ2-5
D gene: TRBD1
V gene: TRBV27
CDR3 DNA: TGTGCCAGCAGACGAAACCGGGACAGGGGGCTGGAGACCCAGTACTTC
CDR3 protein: CASRRNRDRGLETQYF

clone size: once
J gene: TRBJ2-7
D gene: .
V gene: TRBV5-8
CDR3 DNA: TGTGCCAGCAGCTTGAGGACTCCCAGCTCCTACGAGCAGTACTTC
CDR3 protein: CASSLRTPSSYEQYF

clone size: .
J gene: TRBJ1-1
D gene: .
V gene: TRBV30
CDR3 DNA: TGTGCCTGGATGGGGGCCCACACTGAAGCTTTCTTT
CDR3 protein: CAWMGAHTEAFF

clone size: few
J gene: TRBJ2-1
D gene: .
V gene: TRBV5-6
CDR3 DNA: TGTGCCAGCACCATAAACTTCGTCGATGAGCAGTTCTTC
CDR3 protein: CASTINFVDEQFF

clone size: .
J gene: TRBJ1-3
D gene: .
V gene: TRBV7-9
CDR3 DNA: TGTGCCAGCACCCCAGGGTTGGACACCATATATTTT
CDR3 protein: CASTPGLDTIYF

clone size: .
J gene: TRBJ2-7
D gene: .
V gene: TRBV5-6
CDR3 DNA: TGTGCCAGCAGACGGCTCGCACAGGGTCCCTACGAGCAGTACTTC
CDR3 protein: CASRRLAQGPYEQYF

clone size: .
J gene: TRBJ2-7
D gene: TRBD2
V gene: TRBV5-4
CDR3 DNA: TGTGCCAGCAGCTCCTACCTAGGCGGGAGCTACGAGCAGTACTTC
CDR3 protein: CASSSYLGGSYEQYF

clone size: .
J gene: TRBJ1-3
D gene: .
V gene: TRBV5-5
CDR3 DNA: TGTGCCAGCAGCTTGATCGCCACCGGGAGGGTTGGAAACACCATATATTTT
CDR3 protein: CASSLIATGRVGNTIYF

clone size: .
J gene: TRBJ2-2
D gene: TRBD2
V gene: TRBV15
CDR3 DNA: TGTGCCACCAGCACAGGACTAGCGGGGACCGGGGAGCTGTTTTTT
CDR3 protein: CATSTGLAGTGELFF

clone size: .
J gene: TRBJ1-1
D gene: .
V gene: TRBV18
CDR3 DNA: TGTGCCAGCTCAGGTGGACAGAACACTGAAGCTTTCTTT
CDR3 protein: CASSGGQNTEAFF

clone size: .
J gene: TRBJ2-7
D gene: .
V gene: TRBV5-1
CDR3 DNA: TGCGCCAGCAGCTCCAAAACAGGTTCCTACGAGCAGTACTTC
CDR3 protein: CASSSKTGSYEQYF

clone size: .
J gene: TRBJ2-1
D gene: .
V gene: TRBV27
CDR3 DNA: TGTGCCAGCAGTTTAGTTAGGGGTGTCGAGCAGTTCTTC
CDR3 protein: CASSLVRGVEQFF

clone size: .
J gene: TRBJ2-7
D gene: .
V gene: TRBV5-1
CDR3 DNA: TGCGCCAGCAGCTTGGCCGACGAGACACTGGTCCCCTACGAGCAGTACTTC
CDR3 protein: CASSLADETLVPYEQYF

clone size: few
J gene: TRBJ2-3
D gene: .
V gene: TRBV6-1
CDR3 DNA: TGTGCCAGCAGTGAAGGCGACGGGGGAGGCGGAGATACGCAGTATTTT
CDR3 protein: CASSEGDGGGGDTQYF

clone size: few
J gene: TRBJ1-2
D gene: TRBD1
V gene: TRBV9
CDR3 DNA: TGTGCCAGCAGCGCTTTTACAGGGGTCTATGGCTACACCTTC
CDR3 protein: CASSAFTGVYGYTF

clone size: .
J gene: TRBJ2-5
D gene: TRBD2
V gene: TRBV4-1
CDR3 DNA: TGCGCCAGCAGCCAAGAGGGGCGAGCGGGAGAAGAGACCCAGTACTTC
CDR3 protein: CASSQEGRAGEETQYF

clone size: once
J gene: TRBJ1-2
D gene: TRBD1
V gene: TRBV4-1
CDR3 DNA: TGCGCCAGCAGCCAGGTGACAGGGTCGGACTATGGCTACACCTTC
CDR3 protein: CASSQVTGSDYGYTF

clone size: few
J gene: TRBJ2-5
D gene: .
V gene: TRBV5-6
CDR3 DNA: TGTGCCAGCAGCTTGACGGAAGAGACCCAGTACTTC
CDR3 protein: CASSLTEETQYF

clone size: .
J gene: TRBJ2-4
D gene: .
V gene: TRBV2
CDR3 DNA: TGTGCCAGCGGTCAGTGGGGGGTATCCAAAAACATTCAGTACTTC
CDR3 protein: CASGQWGVSKNIQYF

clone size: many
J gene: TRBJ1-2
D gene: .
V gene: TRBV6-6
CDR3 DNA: TGTGCCAGCAGCCCAGGGTGGCGAGGCTACACCTTC
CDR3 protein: CASSPGWRGYTF

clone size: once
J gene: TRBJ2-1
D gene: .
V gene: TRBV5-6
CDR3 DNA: TGTGCCAGCAGCTTCCCATACAATGAGCAGTTCTTC
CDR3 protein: CASSFPYNEQFF

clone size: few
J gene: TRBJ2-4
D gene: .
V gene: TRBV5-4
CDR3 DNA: TGTGCCAGCAGTGATGGACTAGCCAAAAACATTCAGTACTTC
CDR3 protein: CASSDGLAKNIQYF

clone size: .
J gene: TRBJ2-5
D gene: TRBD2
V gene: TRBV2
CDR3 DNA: TGTGCCAGCAGCCCCGGACTAGGGGAGACCCAGTACTTC
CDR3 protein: CASSPGLGETQYF

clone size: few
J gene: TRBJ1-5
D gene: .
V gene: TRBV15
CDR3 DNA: TGTGCCACCAGCAGAGAAAAGGAGCAGCCCCAGCATTTT
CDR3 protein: CATSREKEQPQHF

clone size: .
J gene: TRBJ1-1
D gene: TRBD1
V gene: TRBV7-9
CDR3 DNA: TGTGCCAGCAGCTTGGGACAGGGAAACACTGAAGCTTTCTTT
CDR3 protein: CASSLGQGNTEAFF

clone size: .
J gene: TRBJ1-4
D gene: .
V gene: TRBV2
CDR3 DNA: TGTGCCAGCAGTGTTGGAAGGGGGGGTGAAAAACTGTTTTTT
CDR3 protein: CASSVGRGGEKLFF

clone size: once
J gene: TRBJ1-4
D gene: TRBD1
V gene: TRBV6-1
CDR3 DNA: TGTGCCAGCAGTGAACTTCCGGGACAGCTCAATGAAAAACTGTTTTTT
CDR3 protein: CASSELPGQLNEKLFF

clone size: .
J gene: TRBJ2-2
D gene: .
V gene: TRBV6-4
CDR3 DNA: TGTGCCAGCAGTGGTTTTAGGGGCAGGGGGAACACCGGGGAGCTGTTTTTT
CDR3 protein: CASSGFRGRGNTGELFF

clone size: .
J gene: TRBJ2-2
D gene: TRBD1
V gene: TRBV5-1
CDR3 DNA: TGCGCCAGCAGCTTCGCCGGGACAGGGCTACCGGAGGGGTTCGGGGAGCTGTTTTTT
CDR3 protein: CASSFAGTGLPEGFGELFF

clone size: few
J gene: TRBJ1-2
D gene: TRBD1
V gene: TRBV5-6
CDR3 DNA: TGTGCCAGCAGCGTCGGGACAGCAATCTACACCTTC
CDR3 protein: CASSVGTAIYTF

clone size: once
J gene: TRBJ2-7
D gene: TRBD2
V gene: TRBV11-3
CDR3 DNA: TGTGCCAGCAGCGTAACTAGCGGGGCTTACGAGCAGTACTTC
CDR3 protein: CASSVTSGAYEQYF

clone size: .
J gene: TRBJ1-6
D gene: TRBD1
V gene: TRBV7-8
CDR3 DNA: TGTGCCAGCAGCTTAACCGGGACAGGGGATCGGTCACCCCTCCACTTT
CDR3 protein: CASSLTGTGDRSPLHF

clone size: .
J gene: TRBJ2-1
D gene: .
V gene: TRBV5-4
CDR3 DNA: TGTGCCAGCAGCAGGACAGAGCGGTACAATGAGCAGTTCTTC
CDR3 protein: CASSRTERYNEQFF

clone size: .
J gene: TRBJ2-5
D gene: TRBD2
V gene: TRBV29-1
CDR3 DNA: TGCAGCGTTGATCCCTCGGGGGGGCGGGAGACCCAGTACTTC
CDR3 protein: CSVDPSGGRETQYF

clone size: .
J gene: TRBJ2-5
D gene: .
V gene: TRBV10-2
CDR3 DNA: TGCGCCAGCAACTCGGGGGGCACAGAGACCCAGTACTTC
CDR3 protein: CASNSGGTETQYF

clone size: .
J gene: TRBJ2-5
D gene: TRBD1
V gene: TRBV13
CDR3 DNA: TGTGCCAGCAGCTTATGGGAGACAGGGAAGGAGACCCAGTACTTC
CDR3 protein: CASSLWETGKETQYF

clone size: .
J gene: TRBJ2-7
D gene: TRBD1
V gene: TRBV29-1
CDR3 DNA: TGCAGCGTTGAAGTCTGGACAGGGATCGAGCAGTACTTC
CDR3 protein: CSVEVWTGIEQYF

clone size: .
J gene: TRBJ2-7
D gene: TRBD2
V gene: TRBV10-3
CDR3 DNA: TGTGCCATCGTCTGGGAGGGCTCGGGCGAGCAGTACTTC
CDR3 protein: CAIVWEGSGEQYF

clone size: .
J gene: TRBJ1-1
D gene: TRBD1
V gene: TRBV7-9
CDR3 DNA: TGTGCCAGCAGCATCAACAGGGGTGTCACTGAAGCTTTCTTT
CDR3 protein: CASSINRGVTEAFF

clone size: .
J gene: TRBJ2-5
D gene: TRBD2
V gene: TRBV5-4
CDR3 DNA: TGTGCCAGCAGCTTGGGGCGGGGGGCCTCTTGGACCCAGTACTTC
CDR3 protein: CASSLGRGASWTQYF

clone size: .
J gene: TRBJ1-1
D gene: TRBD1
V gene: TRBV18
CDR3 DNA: TGTGCCACCCTTCGGGACAGAGACACTGAAGCTTTCTTT
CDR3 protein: CATLRDRDTEAFF

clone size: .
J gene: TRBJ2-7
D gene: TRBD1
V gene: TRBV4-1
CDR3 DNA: TGCGCCAGCAGCCGACAGGGAACCTACGAGCAGTACTTC
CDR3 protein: CASSRQGTYEQYF

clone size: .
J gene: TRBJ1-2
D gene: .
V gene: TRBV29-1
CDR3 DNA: TGCAGCGGGCGTATAGGGAGCTATGGCTACACCTTC
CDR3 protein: CSGRIGSYGYTF

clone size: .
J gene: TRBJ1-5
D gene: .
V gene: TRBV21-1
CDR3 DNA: TGTGCCAGCAGCAAGAACAGGGGGCCCTTGCGGAATCAGCCCCAGCATTTT
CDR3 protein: CASSKNRGPLRNQPQHF